This note documents a single TCR beta chain sequence. The source of the sample is a study of control samples from healthy donors and cancer patients. Data came from immunoSEQ multiplex PCR; TCRdb stores just in-frame clones and leaves some out. The sample has about 170,000 clones; approximately 92% are singletons. V dropped 6 bases and J dropped 2; count of bases not matched to a gene: 6. This CDR3 region has 14 residues. Looked up from germline, CDR1 is WNHNN and CDR2 is SYGVQD (reference sequence). The sequence derives from a woman in her sixties or seventies in good health. This chain connects TRBV10-1 to TRBJ2-5; 7 bases agree with TRBD1. The sample consisted of blood. CDR3 nucleotide sequence: TGCGCCAGCAGCGAAGGGACAGCTCAAGAGACCCAGTACTTC. Translating it yields CASSEGTAQETQYF.